The 7 T cell receptor beta chains given below trace back to one sample, sequenced in a study of spatial heterogeneity in lung cancer. Time point described: sample taken at primary tumor resection. Unsorted whole RNA of tumor, nontumor lung or frozen PBMC was sequenced. Using its own MiXCR run on the 5' RACE reads, TCRdb lists one record per CDR3 protein. The sample has about 95,000 distinct CDR3 sequences; over 8.5% are singletons. The specimen was PBMCs, collected at surgery. These receptors were taken from a male donor with early-stage non-small cell lung cancer.

This clonotype was seen ten or more times. The chain carries TRBV20-1 and TRBJ1-1; a possible D gene is TRBD1 (6 bases). Germline assignment: CDR1 DFQATT and CDR2 SNEGSKA (reference sequence). V dropped 5 bases and J dropped 4 bases, with 17 bases sitting between them. This CDR3 region has 14 residues. This CDR3 reads CSASNRERGTEAFF. The DNA for the CDR3 is TGCAGTGCTTCCAACAGGGAGCGGGGCACTGAAGCTTTCTTT.

The rearrangement links TRBV5-4 to TRBJ2-2; D not resolved. CDR3 length: 15 residues. Germline CDR1 reads SGHNT; CDR2 reads YYREEE (reference sequence). Trimming removed 3 bases at V and 7 bases at J, with 16 bases between. DNA of the CDR3: TGTGCCAGCAGCTCACCCCAGTCGGCGGACGGGGAGCTGTTTTTT. It specifies CASSSPQSADGELFF.

This clonotype appeared many times. This rearrangement joins TRBV3-1 to TRBJ2-1; tentatively, D is TRBD1 (8 bases). The V and J ends lost 2 bases and 5 bases respectively, with 10 bases between them. The germline V gene has CDR1 LGHDT and CDR2 YNNKEL (reference sequence). This CDR3 comprises 14 residues. For the CDR3, the DNA is TGTGCCAGCAGCCAAACAGGGGGGGACAATGAGCAGTTCTTC. This sequence encodes CASSQTGGDNEQFF.

The V gene is TRBV6-2 or TRBV6-3, the J gene TRBJ2-7, with 10 bases lining up with TRBD1. Per the germline V gene, CDR1 is MNHEY and CDR2 is SVGEGT. V shed 5 bases and J 5 bases; nucleotides not matched to a gene: 3. The CDR3 is made up of 13 amino acids. CDR3 sequence (DNA): TGTGCCAGCAGTCGACAGGGGGCCCACGAGCAGTACTTC. It codes for CASSRQGAHEQYF.

There are many counts of this clonotype. V gene TRBV30 combines with J gene TRBJ1-1; possibly TRBD1 for D (6 bases). Per germline, CDR1 GTSNPN and CDR2 SVGIG (reference sequence). The CDR3 runs to 13 residues. Between the trimmed V and J ends, which lost 4 bases and 1 base, there was a span of 10 bases. CDR3 protein: CAWTQGRNTEAFF. DNA of the CDR3: TGTGCCTGGACACAGGGTAGGAACACTGAAGCTTTCTTT.

This clonotype occurred many times. The CDR3 is CASSQGRMNTEAFF. DNA of the CDR3: TGTGCCAGCAGCCAGGGACGGATGAACACTGAAGCTTTCTTT. The J gene is TRBJ1-1, the V gene TRBV5-4, with D possibly TRBD1 on 5 matching bases. Germline V gene sequence: CDR1 SGHNT, CDR2 YYREEE (reference sequence). V was cut by 4 bases and J by 0 bases, with 10 bases left in between. CDR3 length: 14 residues.

The V and J genes are TRBV7-2 and TRBJ2-1; the match to TRBD2 covers 7 bases. V shed 1 base, J shed 7 bases, and the junction held 4 bases outside the gene matches. The germline CDR1 and CDR2 sequences are SGHTA and FQGNSA. This CDR3 has 14 amino acids. CDR3 coding DNA: TGTGCCAGCAGCTTAGGGGCCGGGGGGAATGAGCAGTTCTTC. As protein: CASSLGAGGNEQFF.